This paragraph covers one T cell receptor (beta chain) sequence. Its antigen remains unknown. TCRdb recomputed calls from the 5' RACE reads with MiXCR, one row per CDR3 protein. Among 75,000 to 95,000 distinct CDR3 sequences listed, about 15% were seen once. Germline V gene lookup returns CDR1 MRHNA and CDR2 SNTAGT. This CDR3 has 15 residues. The junction had 9 bases not matched to a gene; V was cut back by 5 bases and J by 6 bases. This sample stems from a study of T-cell memory formation after mild COVID-19. The overall study: Each donor largely had its own TCR clusters. Findings and limits, study-wide: Among contracting clones, CD4+ were mainly CM/EM and CD8+ enriched in EMRA. Day 15 to 85 contracting clones showed balanced CD4/CD8; day 15 to 37 expanders favored CD4+. Pre-infection memory contained some responding clones, which suggested that cross-reactive memory had joined.

This chain joins TRBV6-4 and TRBJ1-1; 10 nucleotides match TRBD1. Sequencing input: PBMCs or a T cell subset sorted from them (not recorded which). The clonotype was recovered from a man between 18 and 29 years old who had mild COVID-19 (a few samples of this study predate the infection). Cell type and time point are not known. The CDR3 loop reads CASSRTGGLRAEAFF. For the CDR3, the DNA is TGTGCCAGCAGTAGGACAGGGGGTCTTAGGGCTGAAGCTTTCTTT.